One and the same sample provided the 11 T cell receptor beta chains below, sequenced in a study of stem cell transplantation in POMP-related autoinflammatory disease. Clones were sequenced by immunoSEQ multiplex PCR, and TCRdb holds only the in-frame ones, with some missing. Of about 68,000 clones in the sample, around 90% are singletons; the top ten hold 0.66%. The specimen was CD4+ T cells from PBMCs, collected after stem cell transplantation. The receptors derive from a human patient with POMP-related autoinflammation and immune dysregulation (PRAID). Some T cells may originate from the graft donor.

This sequence joins TRBV6-5 and TRBJ1-1; maybe TRBD1 (5 bases). The CDR3 length is 14 residues. CDR1 and CDR2 (germline): MNHEY, SVGAGI. V lost 3 bases to trimming and J lost 3 bases, with 11 bases between them. CDR3 amino acids: CASSYDAGHTEAFF. Here the CDR3 DNA reads TGTGCCAGCAGTTATGACGCAGGGCACACTGAAGCTTTCTTT.

This chain uses TRBV18 with TRBJ1-1; D is perhaps TRBD1 (5 bases). This CDR3 is built from 15 residues. Per germline, CDR1 KGHSH and CDR2 LQKENI. V gave up 0 bases and J gave up 7 bases, with 15 bases separating them. The CDR3 loop reads CASSPPRVRFDEAFF. CDR3 in DNA: TGTGCCAGCTCACCACCCAGGGTTCGGTTTGATGAAGCTTTCTTT.

The chain employs TRBV18 and TRBJ1-6; D gene ambiguous. Deletions cut 2 bases from V and 5 bases from J, with 16 bases between. This CDR3 has 17 residues. The germline V gene has CDR1 KGHSH and CDR2 LQKENI. CDR3 bases: TGTGCCAGCTCACCAGAGACTCTAGTTGGTAATAATTCACCCCTCCACTTT. Amino acids: CASSPETLVGNNSPLHF.

This chain joins TRBV29-1 and TRBJ1-2; D is ambiguous. CDR1 is SQVTM, CDR2 ANQGSEA, per germline. V was clipped by 6 bases and J by 2 bases, with 16 bases between them. There are 14 residues in the CDR3. CDR3 loop: CSVTYRAFNYGYTF. CDR3 sequence (DNA): TGCAGCGTCACATATCGAGCTTTCAACTATGGCTACACCTTC.

The chain links TRBV16 to TRBJ1-3, with D hard to call. This CDR3 has 16 residues. The germline V gene encodes CDR1 KGHSY and CDR2 FQNENV. Trimming left V 1 base short and J 2 bases short, with 12 bases between. Here the CDR3 reads CASSQYSTSTGNTIYF. CDR3 nucleotides: TGTGCCAGCAGCCAATACTCCACTTCTACTGGAAACACCATATATTTT. Drawing the rest from reference TRBV16 and TRBJ1-3, the complete variable domain is GEEVAQTPKHLVRGEGQKAKLYCAPIKGHSYVFWYQQVLKNEFKFLISFQNENVFDETGMPKERFSAKCLPNSPCSLEIQATKLEDSAVYFCASSQYSTSTGNTIYFGEGSWLTVV.

The sample holds one count of this clone. This chain links TRBV28 with TRBJ2-1, with TRBD2 as a possible D gene (6 bases). Germline CDR1 MDHEN, CDR2 SYDVKM. Trimming pared 6 bases from V and 8 bases from J, leaving 20 bases between. CDR3 length: 15 amino acids. CDR3 residues: CASSPGTPPHYEQFF. CDR3 in DNA: TGTGCCAGCAGCCCAGGGACTCCTCCCCACTATGAGCAGTTCTTC.

The chain recombines TRBV5-1 with TRBJ1-1, with D unresolved. V shed 0 bases and J shed 0 bases, with 3 bases lying between them. Germline V lookup: CDR1 SGHRS, CDR2 YFSETQ. The CDR3 totals 13 residues. The CDR3 sequence is CASSLGVNTEAFF. Written as DNA, the CDR3 is TGCGCCAGCAGCTTGGGTGTGAACACTGAAGCTTTCTTT.

This chain connects TRBV6-5 to TRBJ1-3; D may be TRBD1 (5 bases). V lost 9 bases, J lost 4 bases, and 16 bases lay in between. The CDR3 has 14 amino acids. The germline CDR1 and CDR2 sequences are MNHEY and SVGAGI. The CDR3 region is CASCPGTPGNTIYF. In nucleotides, the CDR3 is TGTGCCAGTTGCCCAGGGACGCCAGGAAACACCATATATTTT.

The chain employs TRBV7-5 and TRBJ2-5; the table names TRBD2, a call not compared with the DNA. TRBV7-5 counts as a pseudogene. The CDR3 is made up of 14 amino acids. CDR3 protein: CVRSLVLDQETQYF. The CDR3 DNA is TGTGTCAGAAGCTTAGTACTCGATCAAGAGACCCAGTACTTC.

The chain employs TRBV3-1 (or the pseudogene TRBV3-2) and TRBJ1-6, with D unresolved. Between the trimmed V and J ends, which lost 4 bases and 7 bases, there was a span of 8 bases. The CDR3 consists of 13 residues. Germline V lookup: CDR1 LGHDT, CDR2 YNNKEL (reference sequence). CDR3: CASSPSGNSPLHF. CDR3 nucleotide sequence: TGTGCCAGCAGCCCCTCTGGGAATTCACCCCTCCACTTT.

The CDR3 nucleotides read TGTGCCAGCTCTGAGCAGGGGGCGTTGGAAAAACTGTTTTTT. Its protein product is CASSEQGALEKLFF. The chain recombines TRBV2 with TRBJ1-4, with 8 bases lining up with TRBD1. This CDR3 spans 14 amino acids. The V and J ends lost 8 bases and 8 bases, in that order; junction bases with no gene match: 10. The germline V gene has CDR1 SNHLY and CDR2 FYNNEI.